Listed below are T cell receptor beta chains from one sample, sequenced in a study of shared clonotypes between healthy human individuals. This table comes from immunoSEQ multiplex PCR, and its TCRdb copy is limited to in-frame clones, with some not included. This table holds roughly 2,000,000 clones, just under 95% found once. Source material: naive CD8+ T cells from PBMCs. The receptors were gathered from a man aged 18 to 29 in good health. Some clones in this sample may be carry-over from other donors' samples. Both conserved end residues are trimmed from each CDR3.

TRBJ2-2 TRBV25-1 13 ASSGDAGRTGELF
TRBJ2-2 TRBV10-2 13 ASRGLQKRTGELF
TRBJ1-2 TRBV29-1 10 SVAGGGYGYT
TRBJ2-7 TRBV27 14 ASSSPIRGTRGEQY
TRBJ2-5 TRBV28 10 ASSPTTGTQY
TRBJ1-6 TRBV6-1 9 ASSEGGALH
TRBJ1-2 TRBV9 11 ASSVGRDRGYT
TRBJ2-5 TRBV5-1 13 ASSLEDRGWETQY
TRBJ1-1 TRBV7-9 9 ASLRDTEAF
TRBJ2-1 TRBV7-2 13 ASSSPGQGYNEQF
TRBJ2-5 TRBV7-2 15 ASSPPARQDLQETQY
TRBJ2-5 TRBV5-1 11 ASSFGFGETQY
TRBJ2-3 TRBV11-2 16 ASSLDPPGSGSTDTQY
TRBJ1-1 TRBV9 9 ASSLGTEAF
TRBJ2-7 TRBV25-1 12 ASSEQGRAYEQY
TRBJ1-1 TRBV9 11 ASSVAGRTEAF
TRBJ1-5 TRBV27 15 ASSLIGVRGRYQPQH
TRBJ2-5 TRBV4-3 13 ASSQGERGQETQY
TRBJ2-7 TRBV6-1 13 ASSEAPVNGYEQY
TRBJ2-7 TRBV4-2 11 ASSQGGTYEQY
TRBJ1-2 TRBV28 14 ASSFRGTLLDYGYT
TRBJ2-7 TRBV27 11 ASSITSSYEQY
TRBJ1-2 TRBV9 11 ASSVDGLYGYT
TRBJ2-7 TRBV10-3 11 AIRGGLDYEQY
TRBJ2-7 TRBV7-9 11 ASSLVDMRQQY
TRBJ2-7 TRBV5-6 10 ASSFGRSEQY
TRBJ2-1 TRBV19 14 ASSDYRESSYNEQF
TRBJ1-2 TRBV2 12 ASSERDTARGYT
TRBJ2-6 TRBV19 12 ASSIAAGANVLT